This T cell receptor beta chain was found in a study of OX40 agonist ivuxolimab in advanced cancers. Germline V gene data show CDR1 as KGHSH and CDR2 as LQKENI. Germline trimming cut 3 bases from V and 0 bases from J; bases unmatched to any gene: 8. The CDR3 extends over 17 amino acids. Some clones are missing from TCRdb's copy, which holds only in-frame ones; the method was immunoSEQ multiplex PCR. The repertoire includes tens of thousands of clones, 70% to 85% of them detected once, and 22% sits in the top ten. The chain couples TRBV18 to TRBJ2-3, with 8 nucleotides matching TRBD1. The receptor's source is an adult with an advanced solid tumor such as melanoma, head and neck, liver or kidney cancer. Specimen: CD4+ or CD8+ T cells sorted from blood, collected in a trial of the OX40 agonist ivuxolimab. In nucleotides, the CDR3 is TGTGCCAGCTCACCTCTGCAGGGGGCGGTGAGCACAGATACGCAGTATTTT. Translating gives CASSPLQGAVSTDTQYF.